Listed below are T cell receptor beta chains from one sample, sequenced in a study of T-cell memory formation after mild COVID-19. TCRdb independently ran MiXCR on the 5' RACE reads; one entry per CDR3 protein. This sample carries nearly 110,000 distinct CDR3 sequences, 13% to 15% of them seen once, and the ten largest clones take 35% to 40%. The sample taken for sequencing was PBMCs or a T cell subset sorted from them (not recorded which). Receptors were obtained from a man in his late teens or twenties who had mild COVID-19 (a few samples of this study predate the infection). Cell type and time point are not known. The conserved cysteine and the conserved F or W are not part of the CDR3 here. The order of the fields is V gene, clone size, J gene, CDR3 protein. Clone size is given for some rows only: seen once, a few or many times, or a class if the clone is expanded.

V: TRBV5-1; size: large; J: TRBJ2-2; CDR3: ASSPGMNTGELF
V: TRBV20-1; size: few; J: TRBJ2-5; CDR3: SAGLAGVQETQY
V: TRBV4-1; size: few; J: TRBJ1-2; CDR3: ASSQVARGYLDGYT
V: TRBV7-2; size: many; J: TRBJ1-1; CDR3: ASSSSPVSRTEAF
V: TRBV4-1; size: few; J: TRBJ1-3; CDR3: AVGARNTIY
V: TRBV7-2; size: -; J: TRBJ2-5; CDR3: ASSAGLAGTETQY
V: TRBV12-3/TRBV12-4; size: few; J: TRBJ2-7; CDR3: ASSLGPAGGYEQY
V: TRBV6-2/TRBV6-3; size: -; J: TRBJ1-2; CDR3: ASRSGQGRLYGYT
V: TRBV19; size: -; J: TRBJ1-2; CDR3: ASSMGYSGYGYT
V: TRBV15; size: few; J: TRBJ2-1; CDR3: ATSRAMDEQF
V: TRBV6-5; size: few; J: TRBJ1-5; CDR3: ASSYSGGGNQPQH
V: TRBV9; size: -; J: TRBJ2-1; CDR3: ASSVGGGVGNEQF
V: TRBV10-3; size: few; J: TRBJ2-3; CDR3: AISYKGLTSGGALGTDTQY
V: TRBV6-5; size: -; J: TRBJ2-5; CDR3: ASSYRGPGTQY
V: TRBV7-2; size: once; J: TRBJ2-3; CDR3: ASTLPGQPLDTQY
V: TRBV7-9; size: -; J: TRBJ2-7; CDR3: ASSLSSHEQY
V: TRBV10-3; size: -; J: TRBJ1-1; CDR3: AISRTGQNTEAF
V: TRBV7-9; size: few; J: TRBJ2-1; CDR3: ASSLVSTAYYNEQF
V: TRBV7-9; size: many; J: TRBJ2-1; CDR3: ASSPGTGDNEQF
V: TRBV7-9; size: once; J: TRBJ1-2; CDR3: ASSPPGQGIGYT
V: TRBV12-5; size: few; J: TRBJ2-3; CDR3: ASGLVTYEPKDTQY
V: TRBV12-3/TRBV12-4; size: many; J: TRBJ2-3; CDR3: ASTLGTSGGQTQY
V: TRBV29-1; size: many; J: TRBJ2-1; CDR3: SVGGPGGTPASYNEQF
V: TRBV6-1; size: -; J: TRBJ2-3; CDR3: ASNPLAAYTDTQY
V: TRBV21-1; size: -; J: TRBJ2-7; CDR3: ASSKDEGSYEQY
V: TRBV7-9; size: few; J: TRBJ2-1; CDR3: ASSPQGKVNEQF
V: TRBV12-5; size: -; J: TRBJ2-5; CDR3: ASGPTGTGLTQGAQY
V: TRBV11-2; size: -; J: TRBJ2-3; CDR3: ASSSWVMTWDPDTQY
V: TRBV12-3/TRBV12-4; size: -; J: TRBJ1-2; CDR3: ASRSSGTVYGYT
V: TRBV4-3; size: -; J: TRBJ1-6; CDR3: ASSQEDVRGSPLH
V: TRBV6-5; size: -; J: TRBJ2-5; CDR3: ASSSDRGRAQY